This T cell receptor (beta chain) was sequenced during a study of blood T cell repertoires in COVID-19. V lost 4 bases and J lost 4, with 3 bases in between. The CDR3 length is 11 residues. Germline V gene sequence: CDR1 ENHRY, CDR2 SYGVKD. This table comes from immunoSEQ multiplex PCR, and its TCRdb copy is limited to in-frame clones, with some not included. The data hold tens of thousands of clones, with about 88% observed a single time. V is TRBV10-3 and J is TRBJ2-3; D is unresolved. This receptor was taken from a man aged 55 to 69 with active COVID-19. The specimen was peripheral blood. For the CDR3, the DNA is TGTGCCATCAGTGTCTCAGATACGCAGTATTTT. It codes for CAISVSDTQYF.